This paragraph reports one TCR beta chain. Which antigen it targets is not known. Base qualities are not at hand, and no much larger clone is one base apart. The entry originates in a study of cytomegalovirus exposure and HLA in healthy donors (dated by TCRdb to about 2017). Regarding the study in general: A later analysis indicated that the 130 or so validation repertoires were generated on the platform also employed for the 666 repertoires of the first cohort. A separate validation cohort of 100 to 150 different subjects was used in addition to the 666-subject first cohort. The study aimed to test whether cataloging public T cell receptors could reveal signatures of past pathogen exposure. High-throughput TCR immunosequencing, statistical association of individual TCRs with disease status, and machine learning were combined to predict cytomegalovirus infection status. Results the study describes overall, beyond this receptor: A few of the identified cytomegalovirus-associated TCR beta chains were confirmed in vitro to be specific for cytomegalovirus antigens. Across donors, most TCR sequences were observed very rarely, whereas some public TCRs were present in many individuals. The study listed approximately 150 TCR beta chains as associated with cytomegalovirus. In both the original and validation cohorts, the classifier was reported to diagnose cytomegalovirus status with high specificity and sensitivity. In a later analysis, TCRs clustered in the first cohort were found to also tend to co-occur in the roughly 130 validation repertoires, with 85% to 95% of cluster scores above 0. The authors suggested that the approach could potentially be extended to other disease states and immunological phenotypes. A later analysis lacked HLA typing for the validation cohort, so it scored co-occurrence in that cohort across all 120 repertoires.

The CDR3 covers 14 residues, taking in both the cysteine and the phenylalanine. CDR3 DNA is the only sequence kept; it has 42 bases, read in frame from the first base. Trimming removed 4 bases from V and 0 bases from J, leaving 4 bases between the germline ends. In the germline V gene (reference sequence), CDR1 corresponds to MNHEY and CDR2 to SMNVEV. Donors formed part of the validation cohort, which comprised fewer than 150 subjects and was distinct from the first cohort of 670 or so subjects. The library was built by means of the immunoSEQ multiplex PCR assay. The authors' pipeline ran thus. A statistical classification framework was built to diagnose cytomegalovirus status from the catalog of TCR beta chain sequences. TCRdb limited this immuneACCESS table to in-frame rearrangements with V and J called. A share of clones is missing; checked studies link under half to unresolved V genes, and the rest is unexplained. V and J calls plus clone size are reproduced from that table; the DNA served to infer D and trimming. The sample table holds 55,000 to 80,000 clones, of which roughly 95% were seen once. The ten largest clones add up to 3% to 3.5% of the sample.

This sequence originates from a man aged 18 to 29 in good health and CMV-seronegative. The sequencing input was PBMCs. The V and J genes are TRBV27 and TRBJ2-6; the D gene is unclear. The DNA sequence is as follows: TGTGCCAGCAGTTCCCACTCTGGGGCCAACGTCCTGACTTTC. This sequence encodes CASSSHSGANVLTF.